A selection of T cell receptor beta chains follows, all from one sample in a study of T cell responses to AZD1222 COVID-19 vaccine. Clones were sequenced by immunoSEQ multiplex PCR, and TCRdb holds only the in-frame ones, with some missing. The top ten hold roughly 7.2% of the sample, which has about 130,000 clones, 75% to 95% seen once. The sequences come from peripheral blood, collected on day 0 of AZD1222 vaccination. The receptors stem from an adult in good health. Both conserved end residues are part of each CDR3. The D gene is left open where the match is weak. Size values are once, few and many counts, or a class for expanded clones, and some rows have none.

D: NA; V: TRBV10-2; J: TRBJ1-3; size: NA; CDR3: CASSDWGKRSGNTIYF; DNA: TGCGCCAGCAGTGATTGGGGGAAAAGATCTGGAAACACCATATATTTT
D: TRBD1; V: TRBV12-3/TRBV12-4; J: TRBJ1-3; size: once; CDR3: CALTGASGNTIYF; DNA: TGTGCCTTGACAGGGGCGAGTGGAAACACCATATATTTT
D: NA; V: TRBV6-2/TRBV6-3; J: TRBJ1-5; size: NA; CDR3: CASSYTVALGNQPQHF; DNA: TGTGCCAGCAGTTACACGGTGGCCCTGGGCAATCAGCCCCAGCATTTT
D: TRBD1; V: TRBV6-5; J: TRBJ1-4; size: NA; CDR3: CASSFVRTGDWEKLFF; DNA: TGTGCCAGCAGTTTCGTCAGGACAGGGGACTGGGAAAAACTGTTTTTT
D: TRBD2; V: TRBV2; J: TRBJ2-7; size: NA; CDR3: CASSVEGLAGYEQYF; DNA: TGTGCCAGCAGTGTCGAAGGGCTAGCGGGGTACGAGCAGTACTTC
D: TRBD1; V: TRBV19; J: TRBJ1-6; size: NA; CDR3: CASIGQGNSPLHF; DNA: TGTGCCAGTATTGGACAGGGAAATTCACCCCTCCACTTT
D: NA; V: TRBV9; J: TRBJ2-2; size: NA; CDR3: CASSGSLGGTGELFF; DNA: TGTGCCAGCAGCGGGTCCTTGGGGGGCACCGGGGAGCTGTTTTTT
D: NA; V: TRBV10-2; J: TRBJ2-2; size: once; CDR3: CASSDFRGPPGELFF; DNA: TGCGCCAGCAGTGACTTCAGGGGCCCTCCCGGGGAGCTGTTTTTT
D: NA; V: TRBV10-3; J: TRBJ2-5; size: NA; CDR3: CAISDGGDETQYF; DNA: TGTGCCATCAGTGATGGCGGGGACGAGACCCAGTACTTC
D: NA; V: TRBV28; J: TRBJ2-2; size: NA; CDR3: CATGDTGELFF; DNA: TGTGCCACCGGTGACACCGGGGAGCTGTTTTTT
D: NA; V: TRBV11-2; J: TRBJ2-5; size: NA; CDR3: CASSIGQTETQYF; DNA: TGTGCCAGCAGCATCGGACAGACAGAGACCCAGTACTTC
D: NA; V: TRBV7-2; J: TRBJ1-1; size: NA; CDR3: CASSLRTNTEAFF; DNA: TGTGCCAGCAGCTTAAGGACGAACACTGAAGCTTTCTTT